The rows below give T cell receptor beta chains drawn from one sample of a study of CD8 T cells in cerebrospinal fluid in Alzheimer's disease. TCRdb re-called the 10x single-cell sequencing reads and gives one entry per CDR3 protein, without DNA. The repertoire table contains about 810 distinct CDR3 sequences. Material for sequencing was cerebrospinal fluid. These receptors were taken from a human donor with Parkinson's disease. Both conserved end residues are part of each CDR3. Not all rows give a size; the values are once, few, many and, for expanded clones, a class.

CDR3aa,abundance,v_gene,j_gene
CASLGLGRNTGELFF,medium-sized,TRBV3-1,TRBJ2-2
CSGTSGRITDTQYF,medium-sized,TRBV29-1,TRBJ2-3
CASKSHMNTGELFF,.,TRBV10-1,TRBJ2-2
CASSENENTEAFF,medium-sized,TRBV6-4,TRBJ1-1
CASSTVRGANLFYEQYF,.,TRBV6-2/TRBV6-3,TRBJ2-7
CASSQEWRGQETQYF,.,TRBV3-1,TRBJ2-5
CASSSEGDRPQHF,medium-sized,TRBV5-1,TRBJ1-5
CASSPTLGGEQFF,large,TRBV11-2,TRBJ2-1
CASRLDRDYNSPLHF,medium-sized,TRBV6-2/TRBV6-3,TRBJ1-6
CASNRTDTQYF,large,TRBV21-1,TRBJ2-3
CSARDDRGSYNSPLHF,large,TRBV20-1,TRBJ1-6
CASSQGWGSGETQYF,medium-sized,TRBV4-3,TRBJ2-5
CSANRRLAESTDTQYF,.,TRBV20-1,TRBJ2-3
CASSMGRAFEQYF,medium-sized,TRBV19,TRBJ2-7
CASSSTAGVNEQFF,medium-sized,TRBV11-3,TRBJ2-1
CASSYRVGTDTQYF,medium-sized,TRBV6-5,TRBJ2-3
CASSQEHSSGANVLTF,medium-sized,TRBV4-1,TRBJ2-6
CSARDPRGGGYTF,medium-sized,TRBV20-1,TRBJ1-2
CASRRRDNGETQYF,large,TRBV6-2/TRBV6-3,TRBJ2-5
CSARVSSAGYTF,large,TRBV20-1,TRBJ1-2
CAWSALNGGDKAFF,medium-sized,TRBV30,TRBJ1-1
CASGRASGNEQFF,medium-sized,TRBV6-2/TRBV6-3,TRBJ2-1
CASSPPGRGNEQFF,medium-sized,TRBV11-2,TRBJ2-1
CASSQAELFTDTQYF,medium-sized,TRBV4-2,TRBJ2-3
CATSLVLGQGYEQYF,.,TRBV15,TRBJ2-7
CASSFLQGGDIQYF,hyperexpanded,TRBV28,TRBJ2-4
CSARDPGGKNEQYF,large,TRBV20-1,TRBJ2-7
CASSPGPQPQHF,medium-sized,TRBV7-9,TRBJ1-5
CASSQITSGFSYEQYF,.,TRBV3-1,TRBJ2-7
CASSIGRTYNEQFF,medium-sized,TRBV19,TRBJ2-1
CSARDPQDSPLHF,medium-sized,TRBV20-1,TRBJ1-6
CASSLEDEQYF,medium-sized,TRBV28,TRBJ2-7
CASSSPGPRIQYF,large,TRBV27,TRBJ2-4
CASFRSGQGPTSYNEQFF,medium-sized,TRBV6-6,TRBJ2-1
CASSRGQPAYEQYF,medium-sized,TRBV19,TRBJ2-7
CSLRWGQGDTQYF,large,TRBV20-1,TRBJ2-3
CASSYGISNQPQHF,medium-sized,TRBV5-6,TRBJ1-5
CSARAQRGNNEQFF,large,TRBV20-1,TRBJ2-1
CASSLDGTGTDTQYF,medium-sized,TRBV12-3/TRBV12-4,TRBJ2-3
CASSLAGDTEAFF,medium-sized,TRBV5-1,TRBJ1-1
CASGPPTGQNQPQHF,medium-sized,TRBV28,TRBJ1-5
CASNAGGDPPSFF,medium-sized,TRBV10-2,TRBJ1-1
CAWSRGNYGYTF,.,TRBV30,TRBJ1-2
CASSLLGGNGYTF,large,TRBV28,TRBJ1-2
CASSPGERGNTGELFF,large,TRBV7-2,TRBJ2-2
CSVQSGANVLTF,medium-sized,TRBV29-1,TRBJ2-6
CASSVVLRGAIDTQYF,.,TRBV9,TRBJ2-3
CASSLEGFQVKNIQYF,.,TRBV5-1,TRBJ2-4
CASSVGGAGYNEQFF,medium-sized,TRBV9,TRBJ2-1
CASRQGNTEAFF,medium-sized,TRBV6-5,TRBJ1-1
CASSLPGVIAETQYF,large,TRBV5-1,TRBJ2-5
CASSIGTLGRNQPQHF,medium-sized,TRBV19,TRBJ1-5
CASSSAGGATDTQYF,medium-sized,TRBV6-6,TRBJ2-3
CASSWGVAGQETQYF,large,TRBV7-2,TRBJ2-5
CASSPKGTGGITDTQYF,medium-sized,TRBV7-8,TRBJ2-3
CASSLGPGTSSYEQYF,medium-sized,TRBV13,TRBJ2-7